This T cell receptor (beta chain) was sequenced for a study of vaccination and CD4 T cells after COVID-19. Study-wide results and caveats: For SARS-CoV-2-reactive clonotypes, the median went from around 20 to 38, a nonsignificant increase.

This clonotype was recorded only once. Its cognate antigen is unknown. Indicated treatment: approximately nine-day PBMC culture with coronavirus spike peptide pools or control peptides (ViraFEST assay). Days 3 and 7 saw half the medium swapped for fresh IL-2 medium. At the Johns Hopkins FTIC core, DNA taken from cultured CD4+ T cells was sequenced by way of the Oncomine TCR Beta short-read assay. Using its own MiXCR run on the PCR reads, TCRdb lists one record per CDR3 protein. The repertoire holds about 15,000 distinct CDR3 sequences, 52% seen once, with under 10% in the top ten. V was pared by 4 bases and J by 5 bases, with 21 bases between. CDR1 is SGHRS and CDR2 is YFSETQ in the germline V gene. This CDR3 has 16 residues.

The rearrangement links TRBV5-1 to TRBJ1-2; D is perhaps TRBD1 (5 bases). The clonotype comes from a human donor who had recovered from COVID-19. Source material: CD4+ T cells from blood, cultured in vitro. DNA for the CDR3: TGCGCCAGCAGCCCCCTGGATCGGGGGGTCCAATATGGCTACACCTTC. Residues: CASSPLDRGVQYGYTF.